This T cell receptor beta chain originates from a study of T cells in localized non-small cell lung cancer. Profiled with immunoSEQ multiplex PCR; TCRdb holds only in-frame clones, not every one. The table lists 30,000 to 35,000 clones, 93% of them singletons. The V gene's germline CDR1 is LNHDA and CDR2 SQIVND (reference sequence). Trimming removed 0 bases at V and 1 base at J, with 15 bases between. The CDR3 spans 17 residues. Study results and limitations: There were a median roughly 61 of the top 100 tumor clones appearing in adjacent lung. Investigators sequenced only a single tumor region, leaving heterogeneity possible. It was uninvolved adjacent lung that showed the highest T cell clonality, exceeding tumor. An association was observed between higher blood T cell density and longer overall survival.

In the case of this clone: Antigen specificity is unknown.

The sequences come from peripheral blood, collected before any cancer treatment. The rearrangement links TRBV19 to TRBJ1-1; the D is unclear. This TCR came from a female donor older than 55 with stage I lung adenocarcinoma. The CDR3 coding sequence is TGTGCCAGTAGTATAGATCTTTCTGGGGAGAGGAACACTGAAGCTTTCTTT. This sequence encodes CASSIDLSGERNTEAFF.